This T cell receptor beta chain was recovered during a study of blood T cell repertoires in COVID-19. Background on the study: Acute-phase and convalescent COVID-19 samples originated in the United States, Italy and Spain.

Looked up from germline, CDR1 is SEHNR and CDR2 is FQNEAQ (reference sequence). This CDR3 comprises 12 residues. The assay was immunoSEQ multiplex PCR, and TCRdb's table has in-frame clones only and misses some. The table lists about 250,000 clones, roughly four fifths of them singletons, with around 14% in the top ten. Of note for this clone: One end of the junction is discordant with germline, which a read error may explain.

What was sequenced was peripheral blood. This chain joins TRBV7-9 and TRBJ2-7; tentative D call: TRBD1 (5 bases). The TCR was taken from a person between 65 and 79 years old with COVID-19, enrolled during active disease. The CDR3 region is CASSWGGRERHF. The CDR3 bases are TGTGCCAGCAGCTGGGGTGGCAGGGAAAGGCACTTC.